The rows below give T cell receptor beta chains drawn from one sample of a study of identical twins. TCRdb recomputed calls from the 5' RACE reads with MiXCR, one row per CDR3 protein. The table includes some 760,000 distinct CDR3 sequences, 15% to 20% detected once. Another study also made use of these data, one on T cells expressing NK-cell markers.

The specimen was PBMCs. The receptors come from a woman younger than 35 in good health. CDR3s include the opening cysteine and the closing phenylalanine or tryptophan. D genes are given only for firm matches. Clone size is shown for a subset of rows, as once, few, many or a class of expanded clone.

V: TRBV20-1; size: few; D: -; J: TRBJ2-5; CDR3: CSARTAYQETQYF; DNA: TGCAGTGCCCGGACAGCGTACCAAGAGACCCAGTACTTC
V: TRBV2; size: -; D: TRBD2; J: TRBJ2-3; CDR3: CASTGTRPYF; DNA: TGTGCCAGCACCGGGACTAGGCCGTATTTT
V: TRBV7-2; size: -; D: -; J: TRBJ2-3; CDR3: CASSPDAPDTQYF; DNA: TGTGCCAGCAGCCCCGATGCCCCAGATACGCAGTATTTT
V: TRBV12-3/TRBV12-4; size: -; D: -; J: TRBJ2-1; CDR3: CASSHPSYNEQFF; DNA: TGTGCCAGCAGTCACCCCTCCTACAATGAGCAGTTCTTC
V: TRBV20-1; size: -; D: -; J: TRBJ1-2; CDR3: CSAPGLNYGYTF; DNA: TGCAGTGCCCCGGGCCTTAACTATGGCTACACCTTC
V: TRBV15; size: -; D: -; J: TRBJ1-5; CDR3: CATSRERRDQPQHF; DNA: TGTGCCACCAGCAGAGAACGGAGGGATCAGCCCCAGCATTTT
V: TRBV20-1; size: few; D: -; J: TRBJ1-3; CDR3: CSARDRTAGNTIYF; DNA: TGCAGTGCTAGGGACAGAACTGCTGGAAACACCATATATTTT
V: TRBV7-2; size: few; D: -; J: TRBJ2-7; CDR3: CASSLTRGAYEQYF; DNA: TGTGCCAGCAGCTTGACCAGGGGGGCCTACGAGCAGTACTTC
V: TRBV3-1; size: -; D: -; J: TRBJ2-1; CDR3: CASSHPGYEQFF; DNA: TGTGCCAGCAGCCACCCAGGGTATGAGCAGTTCTTC
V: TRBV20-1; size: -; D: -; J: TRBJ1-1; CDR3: CSVPRAPMNTEAFF; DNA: TGCAGTGTCCCGAGGGCGCCAATGAACACTGAAGCTTTCTTT
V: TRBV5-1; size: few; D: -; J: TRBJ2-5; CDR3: CASSLRRTEQETQYF; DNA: TGCGCCAGCAGCTTGCGAAGGACAGAACAAGAGACCCAGTACTTC
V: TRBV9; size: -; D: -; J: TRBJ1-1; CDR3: CASSVDLNTEAFF; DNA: TGTGCCAGCAGCGTAGACCTGAACACTGAAGCTTTCTTT
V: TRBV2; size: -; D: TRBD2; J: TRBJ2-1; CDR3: CASSESSGRGSEQFF; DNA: TGTGCCAGCAGTGAATCTAGCGGGAGGGGTTCTGAGCAGTTCTTC
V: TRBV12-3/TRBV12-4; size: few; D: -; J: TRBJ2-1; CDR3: CASRLRTEQFF; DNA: TGTGCCAGCAGACTCAGGACAGAGCAGTTCTTC
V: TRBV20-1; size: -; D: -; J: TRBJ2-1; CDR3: CSASPPSNEQFF; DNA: TGCAGTGCTAGTCCTCCTTCCAATGAGCAGTTCTTC
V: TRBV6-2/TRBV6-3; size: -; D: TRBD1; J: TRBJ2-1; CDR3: CASSPQRQGRTYNEQFF; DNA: TGTGCCAGCAGCCCCCAACGACAGGGTAGGACCTACAATGAGCAGTTCTTC
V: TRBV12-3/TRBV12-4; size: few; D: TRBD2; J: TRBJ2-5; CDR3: CATKGLAGGMETQYF; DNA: TGTGCCACTAAGGGACTAGCGGGGGGAATGGAGACCCAGTACTTC
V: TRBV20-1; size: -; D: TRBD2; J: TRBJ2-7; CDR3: CSARDTSGSYSYEQYF; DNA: TGCAGTGCTAGGGATACTAGCGGGAGTTACTCCTACGAGCAGTACTTC
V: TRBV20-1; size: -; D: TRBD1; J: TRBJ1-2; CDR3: CSATTGAYNYGYTF; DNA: TGCAGTGCTACTACAGGGGCCTATAACTATGGCTACACCTTC
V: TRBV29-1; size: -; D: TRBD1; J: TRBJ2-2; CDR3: CSVQCFGTGTGELFF; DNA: TGCAGCGTTCAATGTTTTGGGACAGGGACCGGGGAGCTGTTTTTT
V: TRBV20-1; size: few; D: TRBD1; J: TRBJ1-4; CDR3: CSAREPTGAAEKLFF; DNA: TGCAGTGCTAGAGAGCCTACAGGGGCAGCGGAAAAACTGTTTTTT
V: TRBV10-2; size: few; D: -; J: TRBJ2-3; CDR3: CASRDQGTDTQYF; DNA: TGCGCCAGCCGGGACCAGGGCACAGATACGCAGTATTTT
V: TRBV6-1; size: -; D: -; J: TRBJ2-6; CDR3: CASRSPGSGANVLTF; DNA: TGTGCCAGCAGGTCCCCGGGGAGTGGGGCCAACGTCCTGACTTTC
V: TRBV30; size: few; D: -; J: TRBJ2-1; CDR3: CAWSVRSYNEQFF; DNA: TGTGCCTGGAGTGTACGAAGTTACAATGAGCAGTTCTTC
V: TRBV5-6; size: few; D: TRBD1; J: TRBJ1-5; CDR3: CASSKQTGDWRQPQHF; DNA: TGTGCCAGCAGCAAGCAAACAGGGGATTGGCGTCAGCCCCAGCATTTT
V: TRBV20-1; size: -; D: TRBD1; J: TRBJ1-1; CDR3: CSARSDRANTEAFF; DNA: TGCAGTGCTAGATCGGACAGGGCGAACACTGAAGCTTTCTTT
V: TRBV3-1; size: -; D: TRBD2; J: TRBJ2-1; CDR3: CASRPEAGGQFF; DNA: TGTGCCAGCAGGCCTGAAGCGGGGGGCCAGTTCTTC